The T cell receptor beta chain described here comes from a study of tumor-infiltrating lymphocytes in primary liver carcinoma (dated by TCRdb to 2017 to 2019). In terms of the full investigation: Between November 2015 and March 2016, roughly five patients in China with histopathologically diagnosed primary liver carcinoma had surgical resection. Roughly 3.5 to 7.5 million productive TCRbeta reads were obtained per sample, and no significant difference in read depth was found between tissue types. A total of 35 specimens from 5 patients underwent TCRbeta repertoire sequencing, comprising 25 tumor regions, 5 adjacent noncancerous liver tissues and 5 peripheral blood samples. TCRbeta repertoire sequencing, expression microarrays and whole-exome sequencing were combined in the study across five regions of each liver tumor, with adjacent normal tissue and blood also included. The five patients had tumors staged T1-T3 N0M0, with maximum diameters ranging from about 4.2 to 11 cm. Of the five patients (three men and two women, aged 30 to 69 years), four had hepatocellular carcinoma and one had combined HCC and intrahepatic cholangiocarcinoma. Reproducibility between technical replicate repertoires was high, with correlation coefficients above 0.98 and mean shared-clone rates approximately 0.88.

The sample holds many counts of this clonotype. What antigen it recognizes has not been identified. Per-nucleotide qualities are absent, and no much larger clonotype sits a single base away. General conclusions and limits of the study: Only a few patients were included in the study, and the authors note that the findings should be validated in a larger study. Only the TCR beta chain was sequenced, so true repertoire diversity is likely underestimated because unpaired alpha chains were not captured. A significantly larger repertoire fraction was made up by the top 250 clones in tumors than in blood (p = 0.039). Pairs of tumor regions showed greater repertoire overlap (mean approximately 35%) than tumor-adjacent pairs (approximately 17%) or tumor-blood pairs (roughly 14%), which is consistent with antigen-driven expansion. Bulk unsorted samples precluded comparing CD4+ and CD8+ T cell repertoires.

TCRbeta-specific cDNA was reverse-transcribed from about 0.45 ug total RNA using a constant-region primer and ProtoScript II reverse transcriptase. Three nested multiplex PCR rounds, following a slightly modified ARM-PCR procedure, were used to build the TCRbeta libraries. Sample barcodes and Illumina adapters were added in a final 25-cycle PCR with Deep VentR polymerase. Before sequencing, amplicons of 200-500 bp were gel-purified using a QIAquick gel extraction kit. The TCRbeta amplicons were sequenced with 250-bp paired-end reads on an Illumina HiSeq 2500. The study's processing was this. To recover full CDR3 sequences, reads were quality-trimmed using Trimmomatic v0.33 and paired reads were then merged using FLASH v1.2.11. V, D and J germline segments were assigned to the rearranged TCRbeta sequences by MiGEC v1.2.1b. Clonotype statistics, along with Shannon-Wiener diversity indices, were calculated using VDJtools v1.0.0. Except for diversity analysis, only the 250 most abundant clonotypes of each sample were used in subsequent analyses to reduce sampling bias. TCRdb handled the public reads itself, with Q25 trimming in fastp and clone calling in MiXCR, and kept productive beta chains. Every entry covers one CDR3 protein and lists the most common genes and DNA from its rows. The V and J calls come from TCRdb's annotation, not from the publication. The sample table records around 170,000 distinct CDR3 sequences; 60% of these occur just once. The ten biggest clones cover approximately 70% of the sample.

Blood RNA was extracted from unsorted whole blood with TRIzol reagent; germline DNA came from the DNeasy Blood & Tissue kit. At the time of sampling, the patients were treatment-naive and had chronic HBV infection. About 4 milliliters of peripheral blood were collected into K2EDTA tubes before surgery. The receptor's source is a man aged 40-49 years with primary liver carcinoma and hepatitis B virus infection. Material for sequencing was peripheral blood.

The nucleotide sequence reads TGTGCCAGCAGTTACGGGCAGACGGGGGCCAACGTCCTGACTTTC. Translation gives CASSYGQTGANVLTF. The chain couples TRBV6-5 to TRBJ2-6; no D gene call is confident. V lost 2 bases and J lost 4 bases; the stretch between them is 9 bases long. CDR1 and CDR2 (MNHEY, SVGAGI) derive from the germline V gene. The CDR3 starts with the cysteine, ends with the phenylalanine, and has 15 residues. Of all the DNA, just the CDR3 is kept, 45 bases in frame from base 1.